The sequence of this T cell receptor beta chain was determined in a study of control samples from healthy donors and cancer patients. Profiling relied on immunoSEQ multiplex PCR, and the TCRdb table lists in-frame clones only, not all of them. Among about 120,000 clones listed, 88% were seen once. Germline-derived CDR1 and CDR2 are SEHNR and FQNEAQ (reference sequence). The ends were cut back, 1 base at V and 3 bases at J, with 10 bases in the middle. This CDR3 region has 15 residues. The chain joins TRBV7-9 to TRBJ2-1, with D unresolved. The clonotype originates from a middle-aged man in good health. The sample consisted of blood. DNA of the CDR3: TGTGCCAGCAGCTTAGTTGTCGGATACTACAATGAGCAGTTCTTC. Protein product: CASSLVVGYYNEQFF.